Listed below are T cell receptor beta chains from one sample, sequenced in a study of blood T cell repertoires in COVID-19. Profiling relied on immunoSEQ multiplex PCR, and the TCRdb table lists in-frame clones only, not all of them. The sample holds about 210,000 clones, roughly 81% seen once. Sequencing was carried out using peripheral blood. These receptors were obtained from a woman of 80 years or more with acute or convalescent COVID-19. CDR3s include the opening cysteine and the closing phenylalanine or tryptophan. The order of the fields is D gene, CDR3 length, V gene, J gene, CDR3 DNA, CDR3 protein. D genes are given only for firm matches.

>.|14|TRBV10-3|TRBJ1-1
TGTGCCATCACAAGGGGGTTTGGAGACACTGAAGCTTTCTTT
CAITRGFGDTEAFF
>TRBD2|15|TRBV10-3|TRBJ2-7
TGTGCCATTAGAGGGGGACTAGCGGTGACCTACGAGCAGTACTTC
CAIRGGLAVTYEQYF
>.|13|TRBV30|TRBJ2-7
TGTGCCTGGAAGGAACCAGGGTCCTACGAGCAGTACTTC
CAWKEPGSYEQYF
>TRBD2|15|TRBV5-4|TRBJ2-3
TGTGCCAGCAGCTTGGCTAGCGGGAGCTCAGATACGCAGTATTTT
CASSLASGSSDTQYF
>TRBD1|14|TRBV10-1|TRBJ1-5
TGCGCCAGCAGTGAGATCCCAGGGGGCCCGACCTGGAATTTT
CASSEIPGGPTWNF
>.|11|TRBV30|TRBJ1-6
TGTGCCTGGAGTCTCCAGTTGGCCCTCCACTTT
CAWSLQLALHF
>.|14|TRBV19|TRBJ1-3
TGTGCCAGTAGAACAGGCAGCTCTGGAAACACCATATATTTT
CASRTGSSGNTIYF
>TRBD1|15|TRBV5-1|TRBJ1-1
TGCGCCAGCAGCTGGAGGACAGGGGAGTTCACTGAAGCTTTCTTT
CASSWRTGEFTEAFF
>TRBD2|18|TRBV5-1|TRBJ2-7
TGCGCCAGCAGCGCCGGATCCTGGACTAGCGGGAGAGGTGCTGAGCAGTACTTC
CASSAGSWTSGRGAEQYF
>.|17|TRBV24-1|TRBJ2-2
TGTGCCACCAGTGATTCACGTACAGGCTCGAACACCGGGGAGCTGTTTTTT
CATSDSRTGSNTGELFF
>.|17|TRBV3-1/TRBV3-2|TRBJ2-5
TGTGCCAGCAGCCAAGAATCTGGGCAGTTTATTCAAGAGACCCAGTACTTC
CASSQESGQFIQETQYF
>.|13|TRBV30|TRBJ1-2
TGTGCCTGGAGCAGGGTTTTTCACTATGGCTACACCTTC
CAWSRVFHYGYTF
>TRBD1|16|TRBV30|TRBJ1-6
TGTGCCTGGAGTAGTGGGACAGTGATCTATAATTCACCCCTCCACTTT
CAWSSGTVIYNSPLHF